The text below deals with one T cell receptor (beta chain). Antigen: not known. The CDR3 runs 14 residues. Germline V CDR1 and CDR2: SEHNR, FQNEAQ (reference sequence). With 5 bases clipped from V and 4 bases from J, the junction kept 7 bases outside the gene matches. This record belongs to a study of cytomegalovirus exposure and HLA in healthy donors. Study findings and constraints: In a later analysis, TCR association rates varied by HLA locus: DRB1 most, HLA-C fewest. In an earlier analysis, productive rearrangement rates for most beta V segments clustered near 90% or 30%. The study put some 150 TCR beta chains on its list as cytomegalovirus-associated. With later analysis, a missense DCLRE1C variant became linked to TCR beta V- and J-gene trimming.

The PCR ran on 60 Vbeta and 13 Jbeta primers. The table came from immunoSEQ multiplex PCR; TCRdb's copy has only in-frame clones and leaves some out. The sample lists 150,000 to 200,000 clones, roughly 79% occurring once. The clonotype was recovered from a man in his forties in good health and CMV-seronegative. The gene calls are TRBV7-9 and TRBJ1-1; 7 positions match TRBD1. Sequenced input: PBMCs. The CDR3 loop reads CASSAQSGGTEAFF. CDR3 nucleotides: TGTGCCAGCAGCGCTCAATCAGGGGGCACTGAAGCTTTCTTT.